Listed below are T cell receptor beta chains from one sample, sequenced in a study of human T cells and chemical hapten exposure. Each CDR3 protein is one row after TCRdb ran MiXCR on the RACE reads. The table lists about 51,000 distinct CDR3 sequences, about a tenth of them singletons, with 11% to 15% in the top ten. This specimen consisted of whole blood, obtained in connection with sensitization to the hapten diphenylcyclopropenone (DPC). The receptors originated from a woman aged 40 to 50 with alopecia areata. Some clones in this sample may be carry-over from other donors' samples. Each CDR3 is given with its conserved first and last residue. A D gene is named only where the DNA matches it firmly. Not all rows give a size; the values are once, few, many and, for expanded clones, a class.

TRBV7-2,.,TRBJ2-7,few,TGTGCCAGCAGCCGGATGGACACGGGCGAGCAGTACTTC,CASSRMDTGEQYF
TRBV4-1,.,TRBJ2-3,many,TGCGCCAGCAGCCCAGGGTTCACTCAGACAGATACGCAGTATTTT,CASSPGFTQTDTQYF
TRBV29-1,.,TRBJ2-5,many,TGCAGCGTTGCCCCCAGAATGACAGAGACCCAGTACTTC,CSVAPRMTETQYF
TRBV20-1,.,TRBJ2-3,many,TGCAGTGCTAGAGCCCGAGGAGGGGTGCGCACAGATACGCAGTATTTT,CSARARGGVRTDTQYF
TRBV4-3,.,TRBJ1-2,.,TGCGCCAGCAGCCAAACCCGATCGGAGCTTAACTATGGCTACACCTTC,CASSQTRSELNYGYTF
TRBV12-3/TRBV12-4,.,TRBJ1-1,once,TGTGCCAGCAGTGACGACATGAACACTGAAGCTTTCTTT,CASSDDMNTEAFF
TRBV4-2,.,TRBJ2-6,many,TGTGCCAGCAGCCAAGATATGGGGCCAGGGGCCAACGTCCTGACTTTC,CASSQDMGPGANVLTF
TRBV3-1,.,TRBJ2-2,many,TGTGCCAGCAGCACCCGGGACGGCAACACCGGGGAGCTGTTTTTT,CASSTRDGNTGELFF
TRBV11-2,.,TRBJ1-1,many,TGTGCCAGCAGCCCACGAACCCGGATCCCTGAAGCTTTCTTT,CASSPRTRIPEAFF
TRBV5-4,.,TRBJ2-4,.,TGTGCCAGCAGCAATGGCTGGGTAGCCAAAAACATTCAGTACTTC,CASSNGWVAKNIQYF
TRBV14,TRBD2,TRBJ2-3,.,TGTGCCAGCAGCCGGGTACAACTAGCGGGGGGCACAGATACGCAGTATTTT,CASSRVQLAGGTDTQYF
TRBV27,.,TRBJ2-6,few,TGTGCCAGCAGTTTATTCCCTTCCTGGGTGAACTCTGGGGCCAACGTCCTGACTTTC,CASSLFPSWVNSGANVLTF
TRBV12-3/TRBV12-4,.,TRBJ2-1,many,TGTGCCAGCAGTCGCTCCGGGACGCCCCGGGGATCCAATGAGCAGTTCTTC,CASSRSGTPRGSNEQFF
TRBV6-6,TRBD1,TRBJ2-1,few,TGTGCCAGCAGTTACTTAGGACAGGGTGACAATGAGCAGTTCTTC,CASSYLGQGDNEQFF
TRBV18,.,TRBJ1-2,many,TGTGCCAGCTCCCCATCCGAAGGTCGGATCTACACCTTC,CASSPSEGRIYTF
TRBV28,.,TRBJ2-7,.,TGTGCCAGCAGGTTTGCATCCGAGCAGTACTTC,CASRFASEQYF
TRBV24-1,TRBD1,TRBJ1-2,.,TGTGCCACCAGTGAAAGGGACAGCTATGGCTACACCTTC,CATSERDSYGYTF
TRBV2,.,TRBJ1-1,many,TGTGCCAGCGGGAGCTGGGTGGGAGAGGCTGAAGCTTTCTTT,CASGSWVGEAEAFF
TRBV7-9,TRBD1,TRBJ1-2,many,TGTGCCAGCAGCACGGGACAGGGGACGGCCGGCTACACCTTC,CASSTGQGTAGYTF
TRBV29-1,TRBD1,TRBJ2-7,many,TGCAGCGTTGAAGACAATCCGGGACAGTACGAGCAGTACTTC,CSVEDNPGQYEQYF
TRBV5-1,.,TRBJ2-2,few,TGCGCCAGCAGCTTGGACGGATTGAGCCGCGCCGGGGAGCTGTTTTTT,CASSLDGLSRAGELFF
TRBV24-1,TRBD1,TRBJ2-1,.,TGTGCCACCAGTGATTTCAACAGGGGGAATAGCGATGAGCAGTTCTTC,CATSDFNRGNSDEQFF
TRBV4-1,.,TRBJ2-7,few,TGCGCCAGCAGCCAGTTGATCTCCTACGAGCAGTACTTC,CASSQLISYEQYF
TRBV18,.,TRBJ1-5,few,TGTGCCAGCTCACCACGCCGCCAGGGGCTCCAGCCCCAGCATTTT,CASSPRRQGLQPQHF
TRBV7-6,.,TRBJ2-1,many,TGTGCCAGCAGCCGGGCAGGGGGGAACTACAATGAGCAGTTCTTC,CASSRAGGNYNEQFF
TRBV12-3/TRBV12-4,.,TRBJ2-6,many,TGTGCCAGCGGGGAGCTCTCTGGGGCCAACGTCCTGACTTTC,CASGELSGANVLTF
TRBV7-3,TRBD2,TRBJ2-3,few,TGTGCCAGCAGCCCCGGGACTAGGCCAGATACGCAGTATTTT,CASSPGTRPDTQYF
TRBV10-3,TRBD1,TRBJ2-7,few,TGTGCCACACAAGTGGGGACAGGGGCCTACGAGCAGTACTTC,CATQVGTGAYEQYF